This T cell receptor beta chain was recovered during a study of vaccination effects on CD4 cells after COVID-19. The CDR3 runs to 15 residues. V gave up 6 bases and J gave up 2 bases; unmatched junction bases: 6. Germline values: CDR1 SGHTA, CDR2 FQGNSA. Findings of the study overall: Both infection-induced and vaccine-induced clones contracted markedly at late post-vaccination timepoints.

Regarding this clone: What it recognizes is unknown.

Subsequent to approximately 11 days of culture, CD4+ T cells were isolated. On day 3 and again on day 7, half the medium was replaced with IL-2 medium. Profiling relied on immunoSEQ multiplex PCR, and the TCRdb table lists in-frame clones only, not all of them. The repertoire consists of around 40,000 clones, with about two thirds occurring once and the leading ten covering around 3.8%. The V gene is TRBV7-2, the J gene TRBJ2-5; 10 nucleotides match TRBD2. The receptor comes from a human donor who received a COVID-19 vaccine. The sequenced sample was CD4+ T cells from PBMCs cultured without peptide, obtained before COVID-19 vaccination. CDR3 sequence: CASRTLAGLQETQYF. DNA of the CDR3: TGTGCCAGCAGAACACTAGCGGGGCTGCAAGAGACCCAGTACTTC.